This T cell receptor beta chain derives from a study of STAT5B mutations in CD4+ large granular lymphocyte leukemia. Produced via immunoSEQ multiplex PCR; TCRdb's table is partial and in-frame only. The sample holds under 35,000 clones; 85% to 90% are singletons and the top ten take 0.41%. The sequence was obtained from a human donor in good health. The specimen sequenced was CD4+ T cells from blood buffy coats.

DNA for the CDR3: TGTGCCACCAGCAGGGACAGATTGAACTATGGCTACACCTTC. This codes for CATSRDRLNYGYTF. The chain carries TRBV15 and TRBJ1-2, with a possible D match to TRBD1 (6 bases). Trimming pared 3 bases from V and 2 bases from J, leaving 10 bases between. Germline CDR1 and CDR2: LNHNV and YYDKDF (reference sequence). The CDR3 runs 14 residues.